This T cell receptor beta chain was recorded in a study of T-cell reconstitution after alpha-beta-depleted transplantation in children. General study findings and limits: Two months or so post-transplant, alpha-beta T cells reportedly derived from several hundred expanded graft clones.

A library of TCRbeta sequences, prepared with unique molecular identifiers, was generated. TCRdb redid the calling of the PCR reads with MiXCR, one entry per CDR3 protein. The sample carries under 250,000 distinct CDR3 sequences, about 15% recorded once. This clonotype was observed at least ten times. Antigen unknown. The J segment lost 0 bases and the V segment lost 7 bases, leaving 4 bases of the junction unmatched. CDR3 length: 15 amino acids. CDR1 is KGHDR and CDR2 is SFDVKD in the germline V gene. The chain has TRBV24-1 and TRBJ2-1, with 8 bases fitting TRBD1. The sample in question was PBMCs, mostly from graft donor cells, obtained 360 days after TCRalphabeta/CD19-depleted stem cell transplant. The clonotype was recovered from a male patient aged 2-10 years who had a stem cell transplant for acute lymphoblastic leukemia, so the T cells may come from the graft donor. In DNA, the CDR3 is TGTGCCACCAGATGGACAGGGAGCTCCTACAATGAGCAGTTCTTC. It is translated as CATRWTGSSYNEQFF.